This T cell receptor beta chain was observed in a study of T cells after yellow fever vaccination. CDR1 is DFQATT, CDR2 SNEGSKA, per germline (reference sequence). The J segment lost 2 bases and the V segment lost 5 bases, leaving 5 bases of the junction unmatched. This CDR3 has 14 residues. TCRdb used MiXCR to reprocess the 5' RACE reads, holding one entry per CDR3 protein. Seen here are some 390,000 distinct CDR3 sequences, 6.2% observed once, and the top ten hold about 15%. In regard to this clonotype: Its antigen is undetermined.

General study points: The appearance of a small share of clonotypes in both CD4 and CD8 compartments was observed.

Sequenced here: PBMCs, sampled 5 days after the yellow fever booster vaccination. This chain connects TRBV20-1 to TRBJ2-7; 11 bases match TRBD2. The TCR comes from a man aged 30-40 years who received the YFV17D yellow fever vaccine. The CDR3 here is CSAPMTSGAYEQYF. The CDR3 DNA reads TGCAGTGCTCCTATGACTAGCGGGGCCTACGAGCAGTACTTC.